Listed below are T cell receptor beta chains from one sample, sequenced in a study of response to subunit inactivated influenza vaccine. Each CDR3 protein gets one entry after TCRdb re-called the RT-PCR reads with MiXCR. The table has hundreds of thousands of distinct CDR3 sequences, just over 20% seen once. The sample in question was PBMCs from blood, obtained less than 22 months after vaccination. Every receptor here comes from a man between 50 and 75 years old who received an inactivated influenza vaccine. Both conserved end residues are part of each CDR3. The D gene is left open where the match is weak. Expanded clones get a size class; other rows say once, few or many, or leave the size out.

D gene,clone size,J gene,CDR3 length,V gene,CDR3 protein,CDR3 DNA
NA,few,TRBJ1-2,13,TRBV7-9,CASSPEGVSGYTF,TGTGCCAGCAGTCCGGAGGGGGTATCGGGCTACACCTTC
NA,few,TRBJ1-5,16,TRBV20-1,CSAGRRARSSNQPQHF,TGCAGTGCGGGGCGCCGTGCGAGGTCGAGCAATCAGCCCCAGCATTTT
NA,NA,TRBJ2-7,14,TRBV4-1,CASSQEAGQYEQYF,TGCGCCAGCAGCCAAGAGGCAGGACAGTACGAGCAGTACTTC
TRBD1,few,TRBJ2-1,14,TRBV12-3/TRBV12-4,CASSRQGLYNEQFF,TGTGCCAGCAGTAGACAGGGGCTGTACAATGAGCAGTTCTTC
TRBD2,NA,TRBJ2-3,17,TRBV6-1,CASSPRGGGGNTDTQYF,TGTGCCAGCAGCCCCCGGGGGGGCGGGGGAAACACAGATACGCAGTATTTT
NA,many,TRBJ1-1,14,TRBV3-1,CASSRGGGNTEAFF,TGTGCCAGCAGCCGCGGGGGAGGGAACACTGAAGCTTTCTTT
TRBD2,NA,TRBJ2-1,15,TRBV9,CASSVGLAGANEQFF,TGTGCCAGCAGCGTAGGACTAGCGGGGGCGAATGAGCAGTTCTTC
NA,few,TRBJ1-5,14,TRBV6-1,CASRRGVSFQPQHF,TGTGCCAGCAGGAGGGGGGTTTCGTTCCAGCCCCAGCATTTT
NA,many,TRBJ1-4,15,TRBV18,CASSPQGATNEKLFF,TGTGCCAGCTCACCTCAGGGAGCAACTAATGAAAAACTGTTTTTT
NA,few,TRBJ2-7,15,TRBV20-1,CSARGNRDATYEQYF,TGCAGTGCTAGAGGAAACAGAGATGCGACCTACGAGCAGTACTTC
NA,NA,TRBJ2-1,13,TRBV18,CASSPGEYNEQFF,TGTGCCAGCTCACCAGGGGAGTACAATGAGCAGTTCTTC
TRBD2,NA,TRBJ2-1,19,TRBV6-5,CASSYYWTSGGALYNEQFF,TGTGCCAGCAGTTACTATTGGACTAGCGGAGGGGCCCTGTACAATGAGCAGTTCTTC
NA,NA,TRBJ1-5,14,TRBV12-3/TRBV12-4,CASSSVLWSQPQHF,TGTGCCAGCAGTTCAGTCCTCTGGAGTCAGCCCCAGCATTTT
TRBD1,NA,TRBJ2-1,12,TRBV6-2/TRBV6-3,CASTLQGSEQFF,TGTGCCAGCACCTTACAGGGGAGTGAGCAGTTCTTC
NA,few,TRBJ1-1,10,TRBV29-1,CSAGQTEAFF,TGCAGCGCTGGACAGACTGAAGCTTTCTTT
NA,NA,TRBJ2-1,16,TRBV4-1,CASSQSGGYSYNEQFF,TGCGCCAGCAGCCAAAGCGGCGGTTACTCCTACAATGAGCAGTTCTTC
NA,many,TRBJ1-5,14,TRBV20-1,CSALGPYGNQPQHF,TGCAGTGCTCTAGGCCCGTATGGGAATCAGCCCCAGCATTTT
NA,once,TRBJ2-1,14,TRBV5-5,CASSRQPNYNEQFF,TGTGCCAGCAGCCGCCAACCAAACTACAATGAGCAGTTCTTC
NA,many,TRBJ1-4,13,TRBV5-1,CASSGGGNEKLFF,TGCGCCAGCAGCGGGGGGGGCAATGAAAAACTGTTTTTT
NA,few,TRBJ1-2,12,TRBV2,CASMSGAYGYTF,TGTGCCAGCATGTCCGGGGCCTATGGCTACACCTTC
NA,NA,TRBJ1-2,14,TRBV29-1,CSVGGGLWDYGYTF,TGCAGCGTTGGAGGGGGTCTGTGGGACTATGGCTACACCTTC
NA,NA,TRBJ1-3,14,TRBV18,CASSPDGIGNTIYF,TGTGCCAGCTCACCGGATGGAATTGGAAACACCATATATTTT
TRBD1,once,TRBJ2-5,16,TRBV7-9,CASSLGWDSKEETQYF,TGTGCCAGCAGCTTAGGGTGGGACAGCAAGGAAGAGACCCAGTACTTC
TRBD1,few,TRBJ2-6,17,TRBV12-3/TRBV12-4,CASSFIQGAPGANVLTF,TGTGCCAGCAGTTTCATACAGGGGGCGCCTGGGGCCAACGTCCTGACTTTC